This T cell receptor (beta chain) is from a study of blood T cell repertoires in COVID-19. For the study at large: PBMCs, B-cell-depleted T cells, or T cells were the source of the cDNA or gDNA that made up the material.

This table comes from immunoSEQ multiplex PCR, and its TCRdb copy is limited to in-frame clones, with some not included. The table lists 150,000 to 200,000 clones, around 90% of them singletons. This clone was found a few times. CDR3 length: 14 residues. V was clipped by 0 bases and J by 5 bases; unmatched bases: 2. CDR1 is SEHNR and CDR2 is FQNEAQ in the germline V gene (reference sequence). The clonotype was recovered from a man aged 60-69 years with active or convalescent COVID-19. The sample was peripheral blood. J is TRBJ2-7 and V is TRBV7-9, with 9 nucleotides matching TRBD2. CDR3 nucleotide sequence: TGTGCCAGCAGCTTAGCTAGCGGGAGCCACGAGCAGTACTTC. Its translation is CASSLASGSHEQYF.